This T cell receptor (beta chain) is drawn from a study of identifying expanded T cells in peripheral blood. Study outcomes and limitations: Clone count variance between roughly 2-week samples rose with total template count. Technical replicates showed around 1.2 changed clones; approximately two weeks 15 to 20; four weeks 19.

TCRdb's copy holds only in-frame clones and misses some; the assay was immunoSEQ multiplex PCR. The data show tens of thousands of clones, around 81% seen once. No infections or other immune events were documented during collection. On this clone itself: No antigen is known for it.

The CDR3 sequence is 14 residues long. V gave up 4 bases and J gave up 8 bases; unmatched junction bases: 6. In germline, CDR1 is SGHAT, CDR2 FQNNGV. What was sequenced was blood. This sequence was found in a person between 18 and 75 years old in good health. The rearrangement joins TRBV11-2 to TRBJ2-1; 9 nucleotides align to TRBD2. As DNA, the CDR3 is TGTGCCAGCAGCTCTGCGGGAGGGATAGATGAGCAGTTCTTC. Protein sequence: CASSSAGGIDEQFF.